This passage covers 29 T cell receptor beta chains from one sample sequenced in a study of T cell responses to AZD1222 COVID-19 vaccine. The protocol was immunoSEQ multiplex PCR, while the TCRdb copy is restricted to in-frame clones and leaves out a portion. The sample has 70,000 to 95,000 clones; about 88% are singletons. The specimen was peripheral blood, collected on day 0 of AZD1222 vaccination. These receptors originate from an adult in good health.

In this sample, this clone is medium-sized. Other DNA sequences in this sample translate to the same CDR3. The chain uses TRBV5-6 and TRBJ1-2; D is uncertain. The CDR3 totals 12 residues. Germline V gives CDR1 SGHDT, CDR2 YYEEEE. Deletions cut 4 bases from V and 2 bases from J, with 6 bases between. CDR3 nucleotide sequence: TGTGCCAGCAGCCAAGGAAACTATGGCTACACCTTC. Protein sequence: CASSQGNYGYTF.

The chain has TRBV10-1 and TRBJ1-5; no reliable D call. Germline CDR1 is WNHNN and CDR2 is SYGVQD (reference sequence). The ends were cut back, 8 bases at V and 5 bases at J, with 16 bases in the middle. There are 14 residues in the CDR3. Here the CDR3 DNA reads TGCGCCAGCCTTAGGCGGCAGACCTATCAGCCCCAGCATTTT. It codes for CASLRRQTYQPQHF.

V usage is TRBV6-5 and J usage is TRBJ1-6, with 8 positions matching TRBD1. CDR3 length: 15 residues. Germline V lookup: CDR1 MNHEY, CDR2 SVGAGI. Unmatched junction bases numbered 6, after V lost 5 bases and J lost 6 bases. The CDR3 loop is CASSRPGQANSPLHF. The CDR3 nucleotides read TGTGCCAGCAGTAGACCGGGACAGGCTAATTCACCCCTCCACTTT.

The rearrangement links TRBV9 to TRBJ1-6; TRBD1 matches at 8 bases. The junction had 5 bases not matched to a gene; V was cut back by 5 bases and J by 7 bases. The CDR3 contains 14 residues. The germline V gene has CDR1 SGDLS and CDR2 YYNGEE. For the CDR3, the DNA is TGTGCCAGCAGGGGGGGACAGGCCAATTCACCCCTCCACTTT. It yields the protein CASRGGQANSPLHF.

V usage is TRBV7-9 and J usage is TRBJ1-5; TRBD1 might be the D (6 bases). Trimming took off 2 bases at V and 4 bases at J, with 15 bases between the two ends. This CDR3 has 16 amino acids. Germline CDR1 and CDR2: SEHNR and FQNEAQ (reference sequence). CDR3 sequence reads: CASSLFLGGINQPQHF. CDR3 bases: TGTGCCAGCAGCTTATTTTTAGGGGGTATTAATCAGCCCCAGCATTTT.

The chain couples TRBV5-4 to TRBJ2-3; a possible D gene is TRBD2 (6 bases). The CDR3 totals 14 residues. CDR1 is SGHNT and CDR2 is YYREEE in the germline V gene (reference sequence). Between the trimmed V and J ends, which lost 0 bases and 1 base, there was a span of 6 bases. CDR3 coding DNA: TGTGCCAGCAGCTTGGGGGGGGGCACAGATACGCAGTATTTT. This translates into CASSLGGGTDTQYF.

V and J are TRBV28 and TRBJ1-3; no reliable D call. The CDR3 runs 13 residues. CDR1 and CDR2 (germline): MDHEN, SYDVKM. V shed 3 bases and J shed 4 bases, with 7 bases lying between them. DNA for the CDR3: TGTGCCAGCAGTTTCTGGCAGGGAAACACCATATATTTT. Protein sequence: CASSFWQGNTIYF.

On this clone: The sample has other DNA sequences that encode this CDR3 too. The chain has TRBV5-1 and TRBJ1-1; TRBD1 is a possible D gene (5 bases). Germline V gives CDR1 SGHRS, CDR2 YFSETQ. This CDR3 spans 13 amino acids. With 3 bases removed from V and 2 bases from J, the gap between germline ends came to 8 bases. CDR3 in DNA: TGCGCCAGCAGCTACGGGGGAAACACTGAAGCTTTCTTT. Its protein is CASSYGGNTEAFF.

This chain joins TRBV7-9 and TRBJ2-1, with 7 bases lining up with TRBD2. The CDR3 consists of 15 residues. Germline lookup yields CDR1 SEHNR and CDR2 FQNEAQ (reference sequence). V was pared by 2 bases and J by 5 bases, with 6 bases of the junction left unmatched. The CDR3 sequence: CASSLILAENNEQFF. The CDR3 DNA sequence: TGTGCCAGCAGCTTAATCCTAGCGGAAAACAATGAGCAGTTCTTC.

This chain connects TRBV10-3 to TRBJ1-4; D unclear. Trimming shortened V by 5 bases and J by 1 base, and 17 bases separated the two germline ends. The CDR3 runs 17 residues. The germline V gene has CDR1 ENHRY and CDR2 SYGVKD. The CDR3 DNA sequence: TGTGCCATCAGTTCCTCGGACTTGGGAAGAACTAATGAAAAACTGTTTTTT. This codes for CAISSSDLGRTNEKLFF.

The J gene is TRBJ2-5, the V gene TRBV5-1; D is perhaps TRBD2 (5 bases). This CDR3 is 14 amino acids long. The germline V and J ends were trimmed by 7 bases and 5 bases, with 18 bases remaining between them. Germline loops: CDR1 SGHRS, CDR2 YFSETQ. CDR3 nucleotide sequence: TGCGCCAGCCGCACATCTAGCTCGGCGGAGACCCAGTACTTC. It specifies CASRTSSSAETQYF.

The CDR3 protein is CSVEDGTEAFF. CDR3 nucleotide sequence: TGCAGCGTTGAGGACGGCACTGAAGCTTTCTTT. The chain recombines TRBV29-1 with TRBJ1-1, with D unresolved. Trimming left V 3 bases short and J 4 bases short, with 6 bases between. CDR3 length: 11 residues. The germline gives CDR1 SQVTM, CDR2 ANQGSEA.

CDR3 DNA sequence: TGTGCCTGGAGTAGGAACCGCTGGCAAGGAGGCTACACCTTC. It yields the protein CAWSRNRWQGGYTF. The rearrangement uses TRBV30 and TRBJ1-2; D is undetermined. Per germline, CDR1 GTSNPN and CDR2 SVGIG (reference sequence). V was cut by 2 bases and J by 8 bases, with 18 bases left in between. This CDR3 has 14 residues.

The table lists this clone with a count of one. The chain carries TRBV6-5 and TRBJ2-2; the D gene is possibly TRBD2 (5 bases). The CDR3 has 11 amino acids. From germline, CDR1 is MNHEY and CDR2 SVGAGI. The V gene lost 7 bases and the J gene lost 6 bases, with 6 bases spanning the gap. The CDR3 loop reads CASMGAGELFF. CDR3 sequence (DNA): TGTGCCAGCATGGGAGCCGGGGAGCTGTTTTTT.

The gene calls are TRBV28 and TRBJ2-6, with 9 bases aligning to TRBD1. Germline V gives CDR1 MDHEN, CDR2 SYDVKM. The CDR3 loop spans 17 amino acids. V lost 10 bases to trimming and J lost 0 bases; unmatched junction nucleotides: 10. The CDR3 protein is CATHRDRASSGANVLTF. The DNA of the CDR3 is TGTGCCACCCACCGGGACAGGGCATCCTCTGGGGCCAACGTCCTGACTTTC.

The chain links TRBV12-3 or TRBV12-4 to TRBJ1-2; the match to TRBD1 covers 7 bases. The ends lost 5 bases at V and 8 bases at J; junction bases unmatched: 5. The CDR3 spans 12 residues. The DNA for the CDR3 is TGTGCCAGCAGTGCGACAGGGACGGGCTACACCTTC. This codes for CASSATGTGYTF.

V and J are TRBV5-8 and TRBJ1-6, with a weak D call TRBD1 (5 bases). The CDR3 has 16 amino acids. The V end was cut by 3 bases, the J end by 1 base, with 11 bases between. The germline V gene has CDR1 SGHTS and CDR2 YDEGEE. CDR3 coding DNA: TGTGCCAGCAGCTACCAGGGTTGGTCCTATAATTCACCCCTCCACTTT. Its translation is CASSYQGWSYNSPLHF. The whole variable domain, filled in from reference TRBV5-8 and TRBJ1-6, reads EAGVTQSPTHLIKTRGQQATLRCSPISGHTSVYWYQQALGLGLQFLLWYDEGEERNRGNFPPRFSGRQFPNYSSELNVNALELEDSALYLCASSYQGWSYNSPLHFGNGTRLTVT.

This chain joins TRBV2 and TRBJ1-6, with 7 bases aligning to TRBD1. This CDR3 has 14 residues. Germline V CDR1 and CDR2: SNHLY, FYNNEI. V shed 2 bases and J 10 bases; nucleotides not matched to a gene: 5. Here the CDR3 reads CASSEWQGESPLHF. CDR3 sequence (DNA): TGTGCCAGCAGTGAATGGCAGGGGGAATCACCCCTCCACTTT. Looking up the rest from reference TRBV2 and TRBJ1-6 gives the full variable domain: EPEVTQTPSHQVTQMGQEVILRCVPISNHLYFYWYRQILGQKVEFLVSFYNNEISEKSEIFDDQFSVERPDGSNFTLKIRSTKLEDSAMYFCASSEWQGESPLHFGNGTRLTVT.

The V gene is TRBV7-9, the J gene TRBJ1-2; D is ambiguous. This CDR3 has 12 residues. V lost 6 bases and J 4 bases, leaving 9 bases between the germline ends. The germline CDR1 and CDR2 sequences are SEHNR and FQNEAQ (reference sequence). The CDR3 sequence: CASSPEGYGYTF. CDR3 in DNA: TGTGCCAGCAGTCCAGAGGGCTATGGCTACACCTTC.

In DNA form, the CDR3 reads TGCGCCAGCAGTTATGACAGTCCCCCTGAAGCTTTCTTT. It encodes CASSYDSPPEAFF. V is TRBV5-1 and J is TRBJ1-1; perhaps TRBD1 as D (5 bases). This CDR3 has 13 amino acids. The germline V gene has CDR1 SGHRS and CDR2 YFSETQ. Between the trimmed V and J ends, which lost 5 bases and 6 bases, there was a span of 14 bases.

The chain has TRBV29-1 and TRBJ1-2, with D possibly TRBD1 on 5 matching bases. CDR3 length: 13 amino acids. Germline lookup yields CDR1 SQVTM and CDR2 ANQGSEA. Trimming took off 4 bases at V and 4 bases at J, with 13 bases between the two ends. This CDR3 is CSVGIRDSYGYTF. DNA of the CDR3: TGCAGCGTTGGTATTAGGGACTCCTATGGCTACACCTTC.

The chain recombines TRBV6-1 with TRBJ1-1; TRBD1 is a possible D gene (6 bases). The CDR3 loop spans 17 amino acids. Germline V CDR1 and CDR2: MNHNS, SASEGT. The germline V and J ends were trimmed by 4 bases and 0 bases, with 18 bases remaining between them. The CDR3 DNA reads TGTGCCAGCAGTGGCCCCGGGGGCAGAACGTTGAACACTGAAGCTTTCTTT. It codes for CASSGPGGRTLNTEAFF.

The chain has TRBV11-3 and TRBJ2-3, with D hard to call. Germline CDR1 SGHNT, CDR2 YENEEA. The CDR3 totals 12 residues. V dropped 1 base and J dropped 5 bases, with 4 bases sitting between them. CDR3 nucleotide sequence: TGTGCCAGCAGCTTAGTTAGAGATACGCAGTATTTT. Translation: CASSLVRDTQYF.

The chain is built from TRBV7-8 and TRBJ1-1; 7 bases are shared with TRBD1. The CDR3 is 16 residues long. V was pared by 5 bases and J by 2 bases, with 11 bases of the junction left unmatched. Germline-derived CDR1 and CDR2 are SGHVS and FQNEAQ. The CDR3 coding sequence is TGTGCCAGCAGCCCAAGACTGGGACAGATAAACACTGAAGCTTTCTTT. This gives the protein CASSPRLGQINTEAFF.

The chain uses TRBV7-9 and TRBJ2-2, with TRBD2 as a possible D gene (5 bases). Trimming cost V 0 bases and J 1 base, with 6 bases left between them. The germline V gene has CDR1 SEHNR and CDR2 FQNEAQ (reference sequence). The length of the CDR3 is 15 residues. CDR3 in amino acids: CASSLAGMNTGELFF. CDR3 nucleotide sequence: TGTGCCAGCAGCTTAGCCGGGATGAACACCGGGGAGCTGTTTTTT.

The CDR3 reads CASSYTQGPTNTEAFF. The DNA for the CDR3 is TGTGCCAGCAGTTACACTCAGGGGCCGACGAACACTGAAGCTTTCTTT. The rearrangement joins TRBV6-5 to TRBJ1-1, with D tentatively TRBD1 (6 bases). Germline V gives CDR1 MNHEY, CDR2 SVGAGI. The germline V and J ends were trimmed by 2 bases and 1 base, with 14 bases remaining between them. The CDR3 has 16 amino acids.

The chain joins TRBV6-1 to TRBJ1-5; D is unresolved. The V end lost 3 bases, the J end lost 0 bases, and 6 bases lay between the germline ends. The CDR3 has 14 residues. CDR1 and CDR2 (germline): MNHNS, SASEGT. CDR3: CASSETHSNQPQHF. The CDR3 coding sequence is TGTGCCAGCAGTGAGACGCATAGCAATCAGCCCCAGCATTTT.

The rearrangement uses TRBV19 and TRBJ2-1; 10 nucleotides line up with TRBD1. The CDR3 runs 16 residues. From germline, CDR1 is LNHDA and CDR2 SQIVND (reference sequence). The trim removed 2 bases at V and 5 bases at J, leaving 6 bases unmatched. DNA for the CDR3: TGTGCCAGTAGTATAAGGCCCGGGACAGGGGACAATGAGCAGTTCTTC. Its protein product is CASSIRPGTGDNEQFF.

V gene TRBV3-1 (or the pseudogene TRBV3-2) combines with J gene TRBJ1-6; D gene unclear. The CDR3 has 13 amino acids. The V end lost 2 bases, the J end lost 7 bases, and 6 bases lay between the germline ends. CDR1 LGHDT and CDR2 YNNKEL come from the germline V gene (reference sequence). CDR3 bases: TGTGCCAGCAGCCAAACTGAGAATTCACCCCTCCACTTT. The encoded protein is CASSQTENSPLHF.